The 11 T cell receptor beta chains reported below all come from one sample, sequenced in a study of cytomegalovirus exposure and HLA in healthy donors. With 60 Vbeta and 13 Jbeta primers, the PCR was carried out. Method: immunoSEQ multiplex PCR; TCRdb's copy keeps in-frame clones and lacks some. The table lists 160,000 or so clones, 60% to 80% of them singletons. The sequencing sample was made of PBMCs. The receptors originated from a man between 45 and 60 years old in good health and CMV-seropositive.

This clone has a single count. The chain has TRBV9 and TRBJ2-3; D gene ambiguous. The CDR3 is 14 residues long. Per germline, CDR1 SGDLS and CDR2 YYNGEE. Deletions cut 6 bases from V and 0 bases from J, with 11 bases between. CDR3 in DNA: TGTGCCAGCACCCTAACAGAAAGCACAGATACGCAGTATTTT. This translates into CASTLTESTDTQYF.

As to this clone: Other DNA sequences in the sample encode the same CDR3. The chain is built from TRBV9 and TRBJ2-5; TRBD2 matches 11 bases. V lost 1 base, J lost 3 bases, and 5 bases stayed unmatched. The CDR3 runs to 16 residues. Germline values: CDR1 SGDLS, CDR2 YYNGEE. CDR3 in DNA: TGTGCCAGCAGCGTAAGGCCTAGCGGGGGGAAAGAGACCCAGTACTTC. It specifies CASSVRPSGGKETQYF.

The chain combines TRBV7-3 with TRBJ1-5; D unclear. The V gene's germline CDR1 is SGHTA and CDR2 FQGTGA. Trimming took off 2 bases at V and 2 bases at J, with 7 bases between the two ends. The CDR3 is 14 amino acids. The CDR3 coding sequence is TGTGCCAGCAGCTTATGGGAGGGCAATCAGCCCCAGCATTTT. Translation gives CASSLWEGNQPQHF.

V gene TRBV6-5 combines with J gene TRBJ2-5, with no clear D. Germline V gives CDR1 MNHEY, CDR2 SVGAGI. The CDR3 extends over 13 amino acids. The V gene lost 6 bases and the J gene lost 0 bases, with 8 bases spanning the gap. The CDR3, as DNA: TGTGCCAGCAGCCCGCAGTACCAAGAGACCCAGTACTTC. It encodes CASSPQYQETQYF.

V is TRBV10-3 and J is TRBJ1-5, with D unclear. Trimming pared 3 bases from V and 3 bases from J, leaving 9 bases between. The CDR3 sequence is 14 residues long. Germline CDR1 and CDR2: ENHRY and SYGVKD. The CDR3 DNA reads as TGTGCCATCAGTGAAGAGCCTTCCAATCAGCCCCAGCATTTT. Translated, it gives CAISEEPSNQPQHF.

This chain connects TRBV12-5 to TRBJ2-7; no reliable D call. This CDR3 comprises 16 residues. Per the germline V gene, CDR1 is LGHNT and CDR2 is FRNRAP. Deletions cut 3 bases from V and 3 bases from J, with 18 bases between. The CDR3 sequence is CASGFTPTVADYEQYF. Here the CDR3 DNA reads TGTGCTAGTGGTTTCACCCCGACCGTCGCGGACTACGAGCAGTACTTC.

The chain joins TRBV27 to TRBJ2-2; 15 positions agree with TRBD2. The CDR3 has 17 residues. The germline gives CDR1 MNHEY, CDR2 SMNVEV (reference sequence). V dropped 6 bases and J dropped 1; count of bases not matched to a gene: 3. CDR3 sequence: CASSWGLAGGNTGELFF. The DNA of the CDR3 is TGTGCCAGCAGCTGGGGACTAGCGGGGGGGAACACCGGGGAGCTGTTTTTT.

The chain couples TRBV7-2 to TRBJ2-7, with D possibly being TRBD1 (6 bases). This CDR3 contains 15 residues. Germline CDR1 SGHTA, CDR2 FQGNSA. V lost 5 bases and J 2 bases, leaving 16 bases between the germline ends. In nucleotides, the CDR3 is TGTGCCAGCAGCACCGCGACAGGAGAGGCCTACGAGCAGTACTTC. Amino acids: CASSTATGEAYEQYF.

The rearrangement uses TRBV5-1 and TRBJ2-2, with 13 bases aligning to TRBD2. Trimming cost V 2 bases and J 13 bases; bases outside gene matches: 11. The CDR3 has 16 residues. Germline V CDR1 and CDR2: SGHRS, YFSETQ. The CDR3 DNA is TGCGCCAGCAGCTTCTCACTAGCGGGGGGGCCTGAAAGGCTGTTTTTT. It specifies CASSFSLAGGPERLFF.

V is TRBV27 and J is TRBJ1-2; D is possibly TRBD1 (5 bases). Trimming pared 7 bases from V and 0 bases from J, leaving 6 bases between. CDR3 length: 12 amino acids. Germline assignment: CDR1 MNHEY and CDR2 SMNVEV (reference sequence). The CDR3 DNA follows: TGTGCCAGCAAGACAGCTAACTATGGCTACACCTTC. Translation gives CASKTANYGYTF.

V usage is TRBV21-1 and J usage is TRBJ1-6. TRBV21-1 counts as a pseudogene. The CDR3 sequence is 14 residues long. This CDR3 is CASSKPGNNSPLHF. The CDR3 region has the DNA TGTGCCAGCAGCAAACCGGGTAATAATTCACCCCTCCACTTT.